The 25 T cell receptor beta chains below all came from one sample that was sequenced in a study of Graves' ophthalmopathy and Graves' hyperthyroidism. RNA transcripts yielded amplified TCR beta CDR3 regions. Investigators did first-round RT-PCR with HTBI primers, then second-round multiplex PCR. MiXCR, applied by TCRdb to the multiplex PCR reads, yields one record per CDR3 protein. The table lists approximately 210,000 distinct CDR3 sequences, about 32% of them singletons. Material: peripheral blood. The receptors derive from a man in his fifties with Graves' ophthalmopathy.

This clonotype was seen repeatedly, ten times or more. V is TRBV12-5 and J is TRBJ2-2, with TRBD1 matching over 8 bases. J gave up 6 bases and V 4 bases, and 10 bases lay outside the gene matches. From germline, CDR1 is LGHNT and CDR2 FRNRAP. This CDR3 is 16 amino acids long. The CDR3 DNA sequence: TGTGCTAGTGGTTCCGGACAGGGAGGTCCGCCCGGGGAGCTGTTTTTT. Protein product: CASGSGQGGPPGELFF.

The chain combines TRBV5-6 with TRBJ2-7; D not certain. This CDR3 has 14 amino acids. CDR1 is SGHDT, CDR2 YYEEEE, per germline. Trimming removed 2 bases at V and 0 bases at J, with 9 bases between. This chain's CDR3 is CASSFPGLSYEQYF. CDR3 sequence (DNA): TGTGCCAGCAGCTTTCCGGGCCTCTCCTACGAGCAGTACTTC.

The sample holds many counts of this clonotype. CDR3 in DNA: TGCGCCAGCAGCTTGGAGGGACTGACTTACGAGCAGTACTTC. Residues: CASSLEGLTYEQYF. V and J are TRBV5-1 and TRBJ2-7; tentatively, D is TRBD2 (6 bases). CDR1 is SGHRS, CDR2 YFSETQ, per germline. Trimming left V 0 bases short and J 4 bases short, with 11 bases between. The CDR3 is made up of 14 amino acids.

Ten or more counts support this clonotype. Written as DNA, the CDR3 is TGCGCCAGCAGGCTTCTTGACACTGCTGAAGCTTTCTTT. This codes for CASRLLDTAEAFF. The J gene is TRBJ1-1, the V gene TRBV10-2; D gene unclear. Germline V lookup: CDR1 WSHSY, CDR2 SAAADI. The V end was cut by 6 bases, the J end by 6 bases, with 14 bases between. The CDR3 consists of 13 residues.

The J gene is TRBJ1-5, the V gene TRBV12-3 or TRBV12-4, with TRBD1 identical over 8 bases. After removal of 5 bases from V and 3 bases from J, the junction contained 9 bases not matched to a gene. CDR3 size: 16 residues. The CDR3 is CASSTFGQGFNQPQHF. The CDR3 DNA reads TGTGCCAGCAGTACCTTTGGACAGGGATTCAATCAGCCCCAGCATTTT.

At least ten counts were recorded for this clonotype. The rearrangement uses TRBV15 and TRBJ2-7; D uncertain. V shed 0 bases and J shed 0 bases, with 12 bases lying between them. This CDR3 has 16 amino acids. Looked up from germline, CDR1 is LNHNV and CDR2 is YYDKDF (reference sequence). The CDR3 region is CATSRDLGQSSYEQYF. DNA of the CDR3: TGTGCCACCAGCAGAGATCTAGGGCAGAGCTCCTACGAGCAGTACTTC.

This clonotype was picked up many times. V gene TRBV6-5 combines with J gene TRBJ2-4; D perhaps matches TRBD1 (5 bases). Germline CDR1 reads MNHEY; CDR2 reads SVGAGI. The germline V and J ends were trimmed by 0 bases and 8 bases, with 14 bases remaining between them. This CDR3 is 15 amino acids long. Written as DNA, the CDR3 is TGTGCCAGCAGTTACTCGACAGCCCCCCTCCACATTCAGTACTTC. Protein product: CASSYSTAPLHIQYF.

In this sample, this clonotype turned up many times. This sequence joins TRBV5-5 and TRBJ1-5, with D possibly matching TRBD1 (5 bases). The CDR3 contains 15 residues. Germline V gene sequence: CDR1 SGHKS, CDR2 YYEKEE (reference sequence). V was pared by 2 bases and J by 3 bases, with 12 bases between. The CDR3 DNA follows: TGTGCCAGCAGCTTCGGGGGAATGACCAATCAGCCCCAGCATTTT. Translating gives CASSFGGMTNQPQHF.

This clonotype was seen ten or more times. The CDR3 DNA is TGTGCCAGCAGTTGGTGGGACAGGCACTACGAGCAGTACTTC. Translation gives CASSWWDRHYEQYF. This rearrangement joins TRBV12-3 or TRBV12-4 to TRBJ2-7; TRBD1 matches 8 bases. V was clipped by 4 bases and J by 3 bases; unmatched bases: 5. This CDR3 contains 14 residues.

This clonotype was observed many times. This rearrangement joins TRBV14 to TRBJ1-1, with D perhaps matching TRBD1 (6 bases). The CDR3 spans 13 residues. Germline lookup yields CDR1 SGHDN and CDR2 FVKESK. Between the trimmed V and J ends, which lost 3 bases and 4 bases, there was a span of 9 bases. CDR3 sequence reads: CASSHQGPTEAFF. CDR3 in DNA: TGTGCCAGCAGCCACCAGGGGCCCACTGAAGCTTTCTTT.

This clonotype was counted at least ten times. This chain joins TRBV29-1 and TRBJ2-5, with TRBD1 matching 9 bases. V gave up 6 bases and J gave up 5 bases; unmatched junction bases: 7. CDR1 SQVTM and CDR2 ANQGSEA come from the germline V gene. The CDR3 is 13 amino acids. The CDR3 is CSVEQGAGETQYF. CDR3 in DNA: TGCAGCGTAGAACAGGGGGCTGGGGAGACCCAGTACTTC.

This clonotype was seen ten or more times. The CDR3 protein is CASSSLLDTGELFF. The CDR3 DNA sequence: TGTGCCAGCAGTTCGTTATTGGACACCGGGGAGCTGTTTTTT. The chain joins TRBV27 to TRBJ2-2; D remains ambiguous. CDR1 is MNHEY, CDR2 SMNVEV, per germline (reference sequence). The CDR3 is made up of 14 amino acids. V was clipped by 4 bases and J by 3 bases, with 9 bases between them.

This clonotype came up many times. The chain couples TRBV6-2 or TRBV6-3 to TRBJ2-2; 11 bases are a match to TRBD1. CDR3 length equals 13 residues. CDR1 is MNHEY and CDR2 is SVGEGT in the germline V gene. The V segment lost 6 bases and the J segment 6 bases; nucleotides outside the gene matches: 0. The CDR3 here is CASRDRGPGELFF. The CDR3 nucleotides read TGTGCCAGCAGGGACAGGGGGCCCGGGGAGCTGTTTTTT.

This clonotype has at least ten counts. The chain carries TRBV29-1 and TRBJ2-7, with 13 bases fitting TRBD2. The germline V gene encodes CDR1 SQVTM and CDR2 ANQGSEA. With V trimmed by 4 bases and J by 3 bases, 15 bases remained unmatched. CDR3 length equals 18 residues. CDR3 amino acids: CSVASPITSGRAIYEQYF. CDR3 coding DNA: TGCAGCGTTGCTAGCCCTATTACTAGCGGGAGGGCTATCTACGAGCAGTACTTC.

At least ten counts were recorded for this clonotype. The CDR3 DNA sequence: TGTGCCAGCAGGGTGGGACTCCAGGGGTATGGCTACACCTTC. Protein sequence: CASRVGLQGYGYTF. The chain joins TRBV28 to TRBJ1-2; perhaps TRBD1 as D (6 bases). CDR3 length: 14 residues. The ends were cut back, 6 bases at V and 5 bases at J, with 16 bases in the middle. Germline V gives CDR1 MDHEN, CDR2 SYDVKM.

The gene calls are TRBV12-5 and TRBJ2-7, with D hard to call. Per germline, CDR1 LGHNT and CDR2 FRNRAP. V was cut by 6 bases and J by 0 bases, with 15 bases left in between. The CDR3 sequence is 15 residues long. CDR3: CASGARTEYSYEQYF. DNA of the CDR3: TGTGCTAGTGGAGCTAGGACGGAGTACTCCTACGAGCAGTACTTC.

CDR3 protein: CASSTRTPYGYTF. Written as DNA, the CDR3 is TGTGCCAGCAGTACGCGGACTCCTTATGGCTACACCTTC. The chain couples TRBV12-3 or TRBV12-4 to TRBJ1-2; D not certain. V was trimmed by 5 bases and J by 5 bases, leaving 12 bases between them. The CDR3 runs 13 residues.

Many counts were recorded for this clonotype. The V gene is TRBV13, the J gene TRBJ2-7; 15 bases align to TRBD2. This CDR3 spans 16 amino acids. CDR1 is PRHDT and CDR2 is FYEKMQ in the germline V gene (reference sequence). Trimming cost V 4 bases and J 3 bases; bases outside gene matches: 4. CDR3 sequence: CASSSGTSGRLYEQYF. The CDR3 nucleotides are TGTGCCAGCAGCTCGGGGACTAGCGGGAGGCTCTACGAGCAGTACTTC.

The chain carries TRBV28 and TRBJ2-5; 10 nucleotides agree with TRBD2. Germline V lookup: CDR1 MDHEN, CDR2 SYDVKM. The CDR3 runs to 17 residues. J gave up 5 bases and V 4 bases, and 13 bases lay outside the gene matches. Here the CDR3 DNA reads TGTGCCAGCAGTTCTGAGAAAGGGCTAGCGGGAGTGGAGACCCAGTACTTC. Its protein product is CASSSEKGLAGVETQYF.

This clonotype was seen at least ten times. The chain uses TRBV7-8 and TRBJ2-2; D assignment may be TRBD1 or TRBD2 (5 bases each). V was shortened by 0 bases and J by 6 bases, with 8 bases between the two germline ends. Germline V lookup: CDR1 SGHVS, CDR2 FQNEAQ. The CDR3 is 14 amino acids. CDR3 DNA sequence: TGTGCCAGCAGCTTAGCGCGAGGGGCCGGGGAGCTGTTTTTT. This sequence encodes CASSLARGAGELFF.

This clonotype appeared many times. This chain joins TRBV29-1 and TRBJ2-5; TRBD2 might be the D (5 bases). The V end was cut by 6 bases, the J end by 5 bases, with 10 bases between. The germline gives CDR1 SQVTM, CDR2 ANQGSEA. The CDR3 length is 11 residues. The CDR3 is CSVGLRETQYF. CDR3 DNA sequence: TGCAGCGTCGGACTGAGGGAGACCCAGTACTTC.

The rearrangement joins TRBV12-3 or TRBV12-4 to TRBJ1-2; 7 bases are a match to TRBD1. The CDR3 covers 13 residues. Trimming removed 6 bases from V and 3 bases from J; junction bases left unmatched: 4. The CDR3 is CASRAGTDYGYTF. The CDR3 nucleotides read TGTGCCAGCAGAGCCGGGACAGACTATGGCTACACCTTC.

There are many counts of this clonotype. The rearrangement joins TRBV6-5 to TRBJ1-1; 7 bases align to TRBD1. Germline V gene sequence: CDR1 MNHEY, CDR2 SVGAGI. V lost 0 bases to trimming and J lost 6 bases; unmatched junction nucleotides: 10. The CDR3 loop spans 16 amino acids. The CDR3: CASSYSYPTGNAEAFF. The CDR3, as DNA: TGTGCCAGCAGTTACTCCTATCCGACAGGGAATGCTGAAGCTTTCTTT.

The chain carries TRBV12-3 or TRBV12-4 and TRBJ1-1, with D maybe TRBD1 (5 bases). Trimming took 2 bases from V and 0 from J, leaving 10 bases between them. The CDR3 is 15 amino acids. The chain's CDR3 is CASSLLGGLNTEAFF. CDR3 coding DNA: TGTGCCAGCAGTTTATTGGGGGGACTGAACACTGAAGCTTTCTTT.

This clonotype occurred many times. The chain has TRBV10-3 and TRBJ2-3, with D unclear. Germline V gives CDR1 ENHRY, CDR2 SYGVKD. The CDR3 length is 13 residues. V lost 4 bases and J lost 2, with 7 bases in between. The CDR3 DNA reads as TGTGCCATCAGTGGGGCCGACACAGATACGCAGTATTTT. Amino acids: CAISGADTDTQYF.